This TCR beta chain comes out of a study of T-cell reconstitution after alpha-beta-depleted transplantation in children. General observations from the study: T-cell counts and diversity were attributed mostly to newly produced T cells one year after transplant. There were some patients whose high TCRbeta diversity at day 60 came from surviving recipient T cells and thymic progenitors. The origin of alpha-beta T cells about two months after transplant was reportedly several hundred expanded graft clones.

Germline-derived CDR1 and CDR2 are LNHNV and YYDKDF (reference sequence). The V segment lost 0 bases and the J segment 2 bases; nucleotides outside the gene matches: 4. The CDR3 covers 15 residues. Unique molecular identifiers were incorporated during preparation of the TCRbeta library. Via MiXCR, TCRdb re-called the PCR reads, giving one row per CDR3 protein. In the table there are a few hundred thousand distinct CDR3 sequences, roughly 30% of which are singletons. Of note for this clonotype: Its matching antigen is unknown.

This TCR was recovered from a boy in the first two years of life with Wiskott-Aldrich syndrome, due to receive a stem cell transplant. V is TRBV15 and J is TRBJ2-7; 7 bases fit TRBD2. This sample comprised PBMCs, obtained before TCRalphabeta/CD19-depleted stem cell transplant. The CDR3 here is CATSREASGAYEQYF. In DNA, the CDR3 is TGTGCCACCAGCAGAGAGGCTAGCGGAGCCTACGAGCAGTACTTC.